The TCR beta chain under discussion was sequenced for a study of blood T cell repertoires in COVID-19. Study-wide background: Sites in the United States, Italy and Spain provided acute and convalescent COVID-19 samples. T cells, B-cell-depleted T cells, or PBMCs supplied cDNA or gDNA.

Trimming took 4 bases from V and 5 from J; bases not matched to a gene: 8. The CDR3 spans 15 residues. Germline V CDR1 and CDR2: SNHLY, FYNNEI. How the authors handled the data: By means of reference gene primer amplification, nucleated cell counts were estimated. Assay: immunoSEQ multiplex PCR; the TCRdb copy retains only in-frame clones and omits some. The V and J calls and clone size are taken from that table; D and trimming were inferred from the DNA. The sample has around 300,000 clones, 88% seen once. The chain has TRBV2 and TRBJ2-5; TRBD1 matches at 9 bases. The sample comprised peripheral blood. This sequence was found in a man between 18 and 35 years old with active or convalescent COVID-19. CDR3 protein: CASSGRDRVLETQYF. The CDR3 coding sequence is TGTGCCAGCAGTGGCCGGGACAGGGTTTTGGAGACCCAGTACTTC.